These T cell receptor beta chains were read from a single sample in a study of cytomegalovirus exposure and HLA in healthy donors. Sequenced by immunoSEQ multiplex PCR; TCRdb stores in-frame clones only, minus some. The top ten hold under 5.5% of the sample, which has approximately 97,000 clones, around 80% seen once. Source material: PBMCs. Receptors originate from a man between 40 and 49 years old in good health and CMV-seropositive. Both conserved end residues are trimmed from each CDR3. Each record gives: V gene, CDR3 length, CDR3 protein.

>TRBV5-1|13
ASSLDLGLANEQY
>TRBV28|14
ASTSAQGHNNTEAF
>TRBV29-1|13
SVAGTGVPFYEQY
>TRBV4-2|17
ASSHQGRDSKNTGGELF
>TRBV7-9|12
ASSQTSGYNEQF
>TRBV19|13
ASSIRTGEAHEQY
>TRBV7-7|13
ASSLGAYRKETQY
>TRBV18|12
ASSPTTATYGYT
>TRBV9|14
ASIFTGQGSRDEQF
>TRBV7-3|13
ASSLTREVYNEQF
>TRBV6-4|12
ASSPGGGPGIQY
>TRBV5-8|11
ASSYDMNYGYT
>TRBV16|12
ASSYAGQGTEQF
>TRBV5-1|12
ASSLRSTPDTQY
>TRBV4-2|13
ASRPSGSQTDTQY
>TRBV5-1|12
ASSLPGLNTEAF
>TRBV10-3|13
AISSPPGMNTEAF
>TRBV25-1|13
ASSAGTGSNQPQH
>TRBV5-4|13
ASSLEDRWTDTQY
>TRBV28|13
ASSPRSPGGNTIY
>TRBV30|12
AWSMARNTGELF
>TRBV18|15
ASSPTTGTGRGNTIY
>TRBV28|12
ASSPPEFGSEQF
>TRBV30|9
AWGTGGIAF
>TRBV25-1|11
ASSETGDQPQH
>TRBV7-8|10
AGAGLNEKLF